This T cell receptor (beta chain) was sequenced for a study of control samples from healthy donors and cancer patients. The count of this clone is one. The repertoire was sequenced with immunoSEQ multiplex PCR; TCRdb's copy has only in-frame clones and lacks some. Seen here are around 90,000 clones, around nine tenths observed once, and the top ten hold about 21%. Germline V gene sequence: CDR1 SGHAT, CDR2 FQNNGV. This CDR3 spans 14 amino acids. V lost 2 bases, J lost 2 bases, and 10 bases lay in between. This rearrangement joins TRBV11-2 to TRBJ2-7; D ambiguous. The specimen sequenced was blood. This TCR derives from a man under 40 in good health. CDR3 in amino acids: CASSLPDLTYEQYF. The CDR3 nucleotides read TGTGCCAGCAGCTTACCGGATCTCACCTACGAGCAGTACTTC.